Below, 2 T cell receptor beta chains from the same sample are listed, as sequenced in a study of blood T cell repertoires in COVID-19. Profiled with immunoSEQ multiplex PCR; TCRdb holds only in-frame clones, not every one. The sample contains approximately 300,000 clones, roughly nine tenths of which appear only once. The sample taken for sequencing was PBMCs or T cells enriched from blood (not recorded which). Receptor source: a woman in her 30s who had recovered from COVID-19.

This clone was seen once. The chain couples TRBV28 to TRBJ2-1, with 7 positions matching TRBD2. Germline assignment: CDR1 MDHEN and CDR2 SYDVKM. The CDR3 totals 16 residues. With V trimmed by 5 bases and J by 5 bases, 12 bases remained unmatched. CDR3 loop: CASSAAGGSYDNEQFF. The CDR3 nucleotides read TGTGCCAGCAGTGCGGCGGGCGGGAGTTACGACAATGAGCAGTTCTTC.

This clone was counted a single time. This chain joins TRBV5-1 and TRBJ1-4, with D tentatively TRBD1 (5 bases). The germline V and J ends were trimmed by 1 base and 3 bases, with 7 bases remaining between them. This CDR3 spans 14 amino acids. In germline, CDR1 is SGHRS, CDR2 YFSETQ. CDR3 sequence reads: CASSLWGANEKLFF. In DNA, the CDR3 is TGCGCCAGCAGCTTGTGGGGGGCTAATGAAAAACTGTTTTTT.